This T cell receptor (beta chain) was profiled in a study of spatial heterogeneity in lung cancer. Study-level results: The number of expanded tumor alpha and beta chains correlated with mutation number.

There are many counts of this clonotype. Its antigen is unidentified. Individually, TCR cDNA molecules were each labelled with a unique molecular identifier. MiXCR, run by TCRdb on the 5' RACE reads, gives a single entry per CDR3 protein. The sample consists of roughly 8,400 distinct CDR3 sequences, 5.4% of them appearing once. The sample's time point: sample taken at primary tumor resection. V lost 4 bases and J lost 5, with 10 bases in between. Germline assignment: CDR1 SGHNT and CDR2 YYREEE (reference sequence). The CDR3 extends over 12 amino acids. The chain uses TRBV5-4 and TRBJ2-7, with D maybe TRBD1 (6 bases). Material: lung tumor tissue, obtained at surgery. The TCR comes from a male donor with early-stage non-small cell lung cancer. The CDR3 DNA is TGTGCCAGCAGCAGGGACACCCACGAGCAGTACTTC. Protein sequence: CASSRDTHEQYF. Based on the CDR3 plus reference TRBV5-4 and TRBJ2-7, the full variable domain is ETGVTQSPTHLIKTRGQQVTLRCSSQSGHNTVSWYQQALGQGPQFIFQYYREEENGRGNFPPRFSGLQFPNYSSELNVNALELDDSALYLCASSRDTHEQYFGPGTRLTVT.